This T cell receptor beta chain emerged from a study of T cell clones after liver transplantation (dated by TCRdb to the late 2010s). Background for the entire study: The samples were obtained from ITN030ST, a randomized trial that attempted immunosuppression withdrawal within 2 years after liver transplantation. The study cohort included 8 liver transplant recipients, of whom 3 were classified as tolerant and 5 as non-tolerant. Tolerance was defined as complete withdrawal of immunosuppression for at least one year without a rise in liver enzymes beyond twice the upper limit of normal. Donor-reactive T cell clones were identified using TCRbeta sequencing after a pre-transplant mixed lymphocyte reaction and were then followed in post-transplant blood. Three of the eight recipients were HCV-positive; the others were transplanted for non-autoimmune, non-viral indications. The subjects received no induction therapy and were kept on standard immunosuppression until randomization at 12-24 months post-transplant. As an antigen-independent comparator for the donor-reactive sequences, third party-reactive TCRbeta sequences from pre-transplant MLRs were identified as well. Blood samples were collected pre-transplant, then pre-randomization ahead of withdrawal, and finally post-randomization once withdrawal had either been completed or failed.

Frozen genomic DNA underwent high-throughput TCRbeta CDR3 sequencing by immunoSEQ, including PCR amplification, mapping, bias correction and internal controls. From the authors' description of their analysis: Productive rearrangements were kept, and unique TCRbeta sequences were defined by CDR3 nucleotide sequence plus V and J gene. A sequence counted as donor-reactive only if the sequence showed at least 5-fold expansion in CFSE-low cells compared with unstimulated pre-transplant cells and had a frequency of at least 0.01%. Per-subject minimum frequency thresholds, based on the lowest-template unstimulated sample, ensured at least 90% detection power. Jensen-Shannon divergence between the top 1000 TCRbeta sequences post-transplant and pre-transplant was used to measure repertoire turnover. Two-sided Fisher's exact tests were used to test for changes in how often donor-reactive sequences were detected. Not all clones reach the TCRdb copy of this immuneACCESS table, which keeps in-frame sequences only. Checked studies attribute under half of the gap to unresolved V genes and leave the rest unexplained. V and J calls and clone size come straight from that table; D and trimming were deduced from the DNA. In this sample the table shows roughly 80,000 clones, roughly 83% of which occur a single time. Of the sample, less than 3% falls within the top ten clones.

On this clone: Its antigen target is currently unknown. Base qualities are not provided; no much larger clone lies one nucleotide away.

Results the study describes overall, beyond this receptor: A greater decline was seen for donor-reactive sequences than for third party-reactive sequences, suggesting partial antigen-specific deletion unrelated to withdrawal success. Because of small, heterogeneous patient numbers and non-standardized post-transplant time points, the conclusions were only preliminary. In 5 of 8 subjects, circulating donor-reactive CD4 TCRbeta sequences decreased significantly after transplant, regardless of tolerance or HCV status. In two subjects, low numbers of available donor cells limited the measurable donor-reactive repertoire. When repertoire turnover was accounted for, significantly reduced detection of donor-reactive sequences was found in 7 of 8 subjects for CD4 and in 8 of 8 subjects for CD8. Without allograft tissue specimens, donor-reactive T cells may have migrated into the graft rather than being deleted.

Unstimulated PBMCs, after thawing, were stained for CD3, CD4 and CD8 and then FACS-sorted into CD3+CD4+ and CD3+CD8+ populations. All 8 studied subjects were randomized to withdrawal of immunosuppression. The Qiagen DNeasy Blood and Tissue Kit was used for genomic DNA isolation. The receptor's source is a human patient who received a liver transplant. A transplant means some T cells may be of graft donor rather than patient origin. Sequencing used CD4+ T cells from blood, obtained at the 22-month timepoint.

The CDR3 reads as follows: CASSRGFSYEQYF. DNA sequence: TGTGCCAGTTCCAGGGGGTTCTCCTACGAGCAGTACTTC. Recombination joined TRBV19 with TRBJ2-7, and TRBD1 matches 7 of the central bases. V is pruned by 8 bases and J by 0 bases, leaving 4 bases of the junction without a gene match. CDR3 length: 13 amino acids, cysteine to phenylalanine. Only the CDR3 part of the read is kept: 39 bases, read in frame from the first base. CDR1 and CDR2, looked up from the germline V gene (reference sequence), are LNHDA and SQIVND.